A single sample is the source of the 15 T cell receptor beta chains below, sequenced in a study of monozygotic twins with inflammatory bowel disease. TCRdb re-analyzed the 5' RACE reads; it lists each CDR3 protein once, without DNA. The sample has 150,000 to 200,000 distinct CDR3 sequences, and its top ten clones hold just under 7.5%. The sample was blood. The receptors derive from a human donor with ulcerative colitis or Crohn's disease, or a healthy co-twin of an affected twin (not recorded which).

The rearrangement uses TRBV7-2 and TRBJ2-5; TCRdb selects TRBD2, and the lack of DNA leaves this call unchecked. The germline V gene encodes CDR1 SGHTA and CDR2 FQGNSA. This CDR3 region has 15 residues. Here the CDR3 reads CASSSATSGRGTQYF.

The rearrangement links TRBV20-1 to TRBJ2-2; the D gene TCRdb calls, TRBD2, cannot be checked with no DNA. Per the germline V gene, CDR1 is DFQATT and CDR2 is SNEGSKA (reference sequence). CDR3 size: 15 residues. The CDR3 loop is CSARAPAAGAGELFF.

V gene TRBV20-1 combines with J gene TRBJ1-6; the TRBD1 assignment by TCRdb is unverifiable without DNA. The CDR3 has 15 residues. The germline gives CDR1 DFQATT, CDR2 SNEGSKA (reference sequence). The CDR3 sequence: CSARAPGTANSPLHF.

The chain couples TRBV14 to TRBJ2-1; with no DNA, the TCRdb D assignment of TRBD2 cannot be verified. Germline CDR1 reads SGHDN; CDR2 reads FVKESK. The CDR3 extends over 13 amino acids. CDR3 protein: CASSLGTRRGQFF.

The CDR3 reads CASSPPSGWRTYNEQFF. The chain combines TRBV11-1 with TRBJ2-1; TCRdb's D call of TRBD1 is untestable without DNA. The CDR3 runs to 17 residues. Germline CDR1 is SGHAT and CDR2 is FQDESV (reference sequence). The full variable domain, with the rest looked up from reference TRBV11-1 and TRBJ2-1, is EAEVAQSPRYKITEKSQAVAFWCDPISGHATLYWYRQILGQGPELLVQFQDESVVDDSQLPKDRFSAERLKGVDSTLKIQPAELGDSAMYLCASSPPSGWRTYNEQFFGPGTRLTVL.

The chain carries TRBV6-2 or TRBV6-3 and TRBJ1-2. CDR1 and CDR2 (germline): MNHEY, SVGEGT. This CDR3 comprises 11 residues. The chain's CDR3 is CASSNSYGYTF.

J is TRBJ1-6 and V is TRBV20-1. The CDR3 extends over 13 amino acids. Germline V gene data show CDR1 as DFQATT and CDR2 as SNEGSKA (reference sequence). CDR3 loop: CSAPLAMDSPLHF.

CDR3 loop: CASSYGVMVETQYF. V usage is TRBV11-2 and J usage is TRBJ2-5. Germline loops: CDR1 SGHAT, CDR2 FQNNGV. This CDR3 comprises 14 residues.

The chain links TRBV11-2 to TRBJ2-3; TCRdb indicates TRBD1, and absent DNA this call remains unverified. Germline V CDR1 and CDR2: SGHAT, FQNNGV. The CDR3 covers 15 residues. The CDR3 spells CASSLEGAGADTQYF.

CDR3 region: CASSSPPAGEGEQYF. This chain joins TRBV27 and TRBJ2-7; TCRdb designates TRBD1, a call that cannot be tested without DNA. Germline V gene data show CDR1 as MNHEY and CDR2 as SMNVEV (reference sequence). The CDR3 length is 15 residues.

This chain uses TRBV18 with TRBJ1-4. Germline CDR1 KGHSH, CDR2 LQKENI. The CDR3 sequence is 13 residues long. This CDR3 is CASSPDSREKLFF.

This clonotype is classed as medium-sized by frequency. The chain links TRBV4-3 to TRBJ2-7. The CDR3 is 14 residues long. The germline V gene has CDR1 LGHNA and CDR2 YSLEER. CDR3 loop: CASSQALGLYEQYF.

This sequence joins TRBV28 and TRBJ1-1; the D gene TCRdb calls, TRBD1, cannot be checked with no DNA. The length of the CDR3 is 16 residues. Looked up from germline, CDR1 is MDHEN and CDR2 is SYDVKM. CDR3 sequence: CASSLLGAGTNTEAFF.

The chain joins TRBV30 to TRBJ1-1; without DNA, the TCRdb call of TRBD1 cannot be checked. The CDR3 covers 13 residues. Germline V gene data show CDR1 as GTSNPN and CDR2 as SVGIG (reference sequence). The CDR3 loop is CAWSVSGLTEAFF. The variable domain in full, with the rest retrieved from reference TRBV30 and TRBJ1-1, is SQTIHQWPATLVQPVGSPLSLECTVEGTSNPNLYWYRQAAGRGLQLLFYSVGIGQISSEVPQNLSASRPQDRQFILSSKKLLLSDSGFYLCAWSVSGLTEAFFGQGTRLTVV.

This chain joins TRBV10-3 and TRBJ1-1; lacking DNA, the TRBD1 call made by TCRdb goes unchecked. The CDR3 loop spans 12 amino acids. From germline, CDR1 is ENHRY and CDR2 SYGVKD. The CDR3 region is CATLGGYTEAFF.